The present T cell receptor beta chain was sequenced within a study of blood T cells in healthy people across ages. Whole-study context: Template switching caught about one barcoded beta molecule for each two T cells. Study outcomes and limitations: PBMCs left unsorted prevented a conclusive naive versus antigen-experienced comparison.

A J-beta primer mix and a sample-barcoded 5' primer were used in a second PCR of about 7 to 12 cycles. Researchers report that each sample yielded at least 2.5 million CDR3-containing paired-end reads. Each CDR3 protein is one row after TCRdb ran MiXCR on the 5' RACE reads. The table shows approximately 1.5 million distinct CDR3 sequences, with around 35% occurring only once. For this clonotype: Its antigen is still unknown.

It was 8 to 10 milliliters of peripheral blood that were drawn from each donor. V lost 1 base to trimming and J lost 0 bases, with 9 bases between them. The CDR3 has 15 residues. Per the germline V gene, CDR1 is SGHTA and CDR2 is FQGTGA. The rearrangement uses TRBV7-3 and TRBJ1-1; the D is unclear. Material for sequencing was blood. This clonotype was sampled from a woman under 40 in good health. The CDR3 coding sequence is TGTGCCAGCAGCTTAAACGGTGAGGTGAACACTGAAGCTTTCTTT. Protein: CASSLNGEVNTEAFF.